This T cell receptor (beta chain) was identified during a study of early T cells in non-severe SARS-CoV-2 infection. On the study more broadly: The study sequenced bulk RNA from unsorted whole blood, with chains unpaired.

Findings of the study overall: Anti-spike CD8 responses were favored in VDJdb matching, and private and CD4 specificities were missed.

The CDR3 has 13 amino acids. Trimming removed 1 base at V and 4 bases at J, with 8 bases between. CDR1 and CDR2 (germline): MNHEY, SMNVEV (reference sequence). Turning to this clonotype: What it recognizes is unknown.

As part of library construction, unique molecular identifiers were attached to individual cDNA molecules. TCRdb processed the 5' RACE reads anew with MiXCR; each CDR3 protein has one entry. The sample lists 85,000 to 100,000 distinct CDR3 sequences, 11% occurring once. The chain uses TRBV27 and TRBJ2-7, with D hard to call. Sequenced input: whole blood. This TCR was recovered from an adult who was a healthcare worker with PCR-confirmed SARS-CoV-2 infection or an uninfected control (not recorded which). This chain's CDR3 is CASSLYPLYEQYF. DNA for the CDR3: TGTGCCAGCAGTTTATACCCCCTGTACGAGCAGTACTTC.